This is a list of T cell receptor beta chains from one sample in a study of cytotoxic CD8 clonotypes in ibrutinib-treated CLL. Produced via immunoSEQ multiplex PCR; TCRdb's table is partial and in-frame only. The sample includes just over 65,000 clones, 68% of them seen just once. The source was PBMCs, collected after 12 months of ibrutinib treatment. These TCRs come from a human donor with chronic lymphocytic leukemia. CDR3s include the opening cysteine and the closing phenylalanine or tryptophan. The order of the fields is J gene, V gene, clone size, D gene, CDR3 length, CDR3 DNA, CDR3 protein. D genes are given only for firm matches. Size is omitted from some rows. Given values are once, few, many or a class for expanded clones.

J gene: TRBJ2-7
V gene: TRBV27
clone size: NA
D gene: TRBD2
CDR3 length: 13
CDR3 DNA: TGTGCCAGCATGAGCTCGCGGGGGAGGGAGCAGTACTTC
CDR3 protein: CASMSSRGREQYF

J gene: TRBJ2-2
V gene: TRBV5-6
clone size: NA
D gene: TRBD1
CDR3 length: 16
CDR3 DNA: TGTGCCAGCAGCGTAATACAGGGGGCGTACACCGGGGAGCTGTTTTTT
CDR3 protein: CASSVIQGAYTGELFF

J gene: TRBJ2-7
V gene: TRBV27
clone size: NA
D gene: TRBD1
CDR3 length: 14
CDR3 DNA: TGTGCCAGCAGTCCCTGGGACAGGGATCCCGAGCAGTACTTC
CDR3 protein: CASSPWDRDPEQYF

J gene: TRBJ1-4
V gene: TRBV5-1
clone size: NA
D gene: NA
CDR3 length: 14
CDR3 DNA: TGCGCCAGCAGCTCTGAAATAACTGATGAAAAACTGTTTTTT
CDR3 protein: CASSSEITDEKLFF

J gene: TRBJ2-2
V gene: TRBV5-4
clone size: NA
D gene: NA
CDR3 length: 14
CDR3 DNA: TGTGCCAGCAGTCGACAGGAAAGGACCGGGGAGCTGTTTTTT
CDR3 protein: CASSRQERTGELFF

J gene: TRBJ2-4
V gene: TRBV29-1
clone size: NA
D gene: NA
CDR3 length: 13
CDR3 DNA: TGCAGCGTCGCCAGGGTAGCCAAAAACATTCAGTACTTC
CDR3 protein: CSVARVAKNIQYF

J gene: TRBJ1-6
V gene: TRBV19
clone size: few
D gene: TRBD1
CDR3 length: 12
CDR3 DNA: TGTGCCACAACAGGGGGTAATTCACCCCTCCACTTT
CDR3 protein: CATTGGNSPLHF

J gene: TRBJ2-7
V gene: TRBV6-5
clone size: NA
D gene: TRBD2
CDR3 length: 14
CDR3 DNA: TGTGCCAGCAGTTCACTAGCGGGGGGCTACGAGCAGTACTTC
CDR3 protein: CASSSLAGGYEQYF

J gene: TRBJ2-1
V gene: TRBV19
clone size: NA
D gene: TRBD2
CDR3 length: 15
CDR3 DNA: TGTGCCACCAAACTCGGCGGGGGGAACTACAATGAGCAGTTCTTC
CDR3 protein: CATKLGGGNYNEQFF

J gene: TRBJ1-2
V gene: TRBV6-5
clone size: once
D gene: NA
CDR3 length: 13
CDR3 DNA: TGTGCCAGCAGTTACTCCGGGGGGGTTGGCTACACCTTC
CDR3 protein: CASSYSGGVGYTF

J gene: TRBJ2-5
V gene: TRBV2
clone size: once
D gene: NA
CDR3 length: 13
CDR3 DNA: TGTGCCAGCAGTGGTCGGGGGCAAGAGACCCAGTACTTC
CDR3 protein: CASSGRGQETQYF

J gene: TRBJ1-5
V gene: TRBV6-6
clone size: once
D gene: NA
CDR3 length: 13
CDR3 DNA: TGTGCCAGCAGCTTCCGGGTAAATCAGCCCCAGCATTTT
CDR3 protein: CASSFRVNQPQHF

J gene: TRBJ1-3
V gene: TRBV6-5
clone size: few
D gene: NA
CDR3 length: 16
CDR3 DNA: TGTGCCAGCAGTTACGGGGGGCCCGTCTCTGGAAACACCATATATTTT
CDR3 protein: CASSYGGPVSGNTIYF

J gene: TRBJ1-1
V gene: TRBV14
clone size: few
D gene: TRBD1
CDR3 length: 14
CDR3 DNA: TGTGCCAGCAGCCAATGGGCAGGGGGTACTGAAGCTTTCTTT
CDR3 protein: CASSQWAGGTEAFF

J gene: TRBJ1-2
V gene: TRBV12-2
clone size: once
D gene: NA
CDR3 length: 14
CDR3 DNA: TGTGCAAGTCGCCCCGGGAGTTGTGGTTATGGCTACACCTTC
CDR3 protein: CASRPGSCGYGYTF

J gene: TRBJ1-2
V gene: TRBV7-9
clone size: few
D gene: TRBD1
CDR3 length: 14
CDR3 DNA: TGTGCCAGCAGCCCAAATGACAGGGAGGGAGGCTACACCTTC
CDR3 protein: CASSPNDREGGYTF

J gene: TRBJ2-5
V gene: TRBV6-6
clone size: NA
D gene: NA
CDR3 length: 11
CDR3 DNA: TGTGCCAGCAGCTACAGGGACGGCCAGTACTTC
CDR3 protein: CASSYRDGQYF

J gene: TRBJ1-1
V gene: TRBV7-2
clone size: NA
D gene: NA
CDR3 length: 14
CDR3 DNA: TGTGCCAGCAGCTTCCAGGGGTCCAGGGAGGGAGCTTTCTTT
CDR3 protein: CASSFQGSREGAFF

J gene: TRBJ2-5
V gene: TRBV7-9
clone size: NA
D gene: NA
CDR3 length: 14
CDR3 DNA: TGTGCCAGCAGCCTAACGGGGGCCGGGGAGACCCAGTACTTC
CDR3 protein: CASSLTGAGETQYF

J gene: TRBJ1-5
V gene: TRBV6-1
clone size: NA
D gene: NA
CDR3 length: 12
CDR3 DNA: TGTGCCAGCAGTGCTTGGGATCAGCCCCAGCATTTT
CDR3 protein: CASSAWDQPQHF

J gene: TRBJ1-2
V gene: TRBV18
clone size: few
D gene: NA
CDR3 length: 13
CDR3 DNA: TGTGCCAGCTCACAAGACAGTGCCTATGGCTACACCTTC
CDR3 protein: CASSQDSAYGYTF

J gene: TRBJ2-7
V gene: TRBV30
clone size: NA
D gene: TRBD2
CDR3 length: 15
CDR3 DNA: TGTGCCTGGAGTGCGGGACTAGCGGAGTTCTACGAGCAGTACTTC
CDR3 protein: CAWSAGLAEFYEQYF

J gene: TRBJ2-7
V gene: TRBV10-3
clone size: few
D gene: NA
CDR3 length: 12
CDR3 DNA: TGTGCCATCAGTGACAAACTGGACGAGCAGTACTTC
CDR3 protein: CAISDKLDEQYF

J gene: TRBJ1-1
V gene: TRBV2
clone size: NA
D gene: TRBD1
CDR3 length: 15
CDR3 DNA: TGTGCCAGCAGTGCCCGGACAGGGTTGAACACTGAAGCTTTCTTT
CDR3 protein: CASSARTGLNTEAFF

J gene: TRBJ1-1
V gene: TRBV28
clone size: NA
D gene: NA
CDR3 length: 15
CDR3 DNA: TGTGCCAGCAGCACCACCCGTGACCTGATGCGTGAAGCTTTCTTT
CDR3 protein: CASSTTRDLMREAFF

J gene: TRBJ1-6
V gene: TRBV6-4
clone size: NA
D gene: NA
CDR3 length: 15
CDR3 DNA: TGTGCCAGCAGTCCGACTTTCTCCTATAATTCACCCCTCCACTTT
CDR3 protein: CASSPTFSYNSPLHF

J gene: TRBJ2-2
V gene: TRBV18
clone size: NA
D gene: TRBD1
CDR3 length: 14
CDR3 DNA: TGTGCCAGCCAAGGGGACAGGGACACCGGGGAGCTGTTTTTT
CDR3 protein: CASQGDRDTGELFF

J gene: TRBJ2-5
V gene: TRBV5-4
clone size: NA
D gene: TRBD1
CDR3 length: 14
CDR3 DNA: TGTGCCAGCAGCGAGGGACAGGGAGGGGAGACCCAGTACTTC
CDR3 protein: CASSEGQGGETQYF

J gene: TRBJ1-1
V gene: TRBV7-2
clone size: NA
D gene: TRBD1
CDR3 length: 15
CDR3 DNA: TGTGCCAGCAGCCCCCCTTGGACAGGGGCTAGAGAAGCTTTCTTT
CDR3 protein: CASSPPWTGAREAFF

J gene: TRBJ2-5
V gene: TRBV5-6
clone size: NA
D gene: NA
CDR3 length: 14
CDR3 DNA: TGTGCCAGCAGCTTGGGACGGGGGGCCGATACCCAGTACTTC
CDR3 protein: CASSLGRGADTQYF

J gene: TRBJ1-2
V gene: TRBV7-3
clone size: NA
D gene: NA
CDR3 length: 14
CDR3 DNA: TGTGCCAGCAGCCCGACCACCTCCCACTATGGCTACACCTTC
CDR3 protein: CASSPTTSHYGYTF

J gene: TRBJ2-3
V gene: TRBV27
clone size: NA
D gene: TRBD1
CDR3 length: 17
CDR3 DNA: TGTGCCAGCAGTACGGGACAGGGGGCGTCTTGGGGAGATACGCAGTATTTT
CDR3 protein: CASSTGQGASWGDTQYF

J gene: TRBJ1-2
V gene: TRBV30
clone size: once
D gene: NA
CDR3 length: 15
CDR3 DNA: TGTGCCTGGAGTGTTAACCCAGGGTCCAACTATGGCTACACCTTC
CDR3 protein: CAWSVNPGSNYGYTF

J gene: TRBJ1-6
V gene: TRBV11-2
clone size: few
D gene: NA
CDR3 length: 15
CDR3 DNA: TGTGCCAGCAGCACCCGGACATCTAGGGGTTCACCCCTCCACTTT
CDR3 protein: CASSTRTSRGSPLHF

J gene: TRBJ2-3
V gene: TRBV4-1
clone size: NA
D gene: TRBD2
CDR3 length: 14
CDR3 DNA: TGCGCCAGCAGCCCCCTGGAAGCGGGGGATACGCAGTATTTT
CDR3 protein: CASSPLEAGDTQYF

J gene: TRBJ2-7
V gene: TRBV15
clone size: NA
D gene: TRBD1
CDR3 length: 16
CDR3 DNA: TGTGCCACCAGCCCAACCCCGGGACAGGGGTTCCACGAGCAGTACTTC
CDR3 protein: CATSPTPGQGFHEQYF

J gene: TRBJ1-6
V gene: TRBV6-5
clone size: NA
D gene: NA
CDR3 length: 15
CDR3 DNA: TGTGCCAGCAGGCTATCGCCGACGGAGGATTCACCCCTCCACTTT
CDR3 protein: CASRLSPTEDSPLHF

J gene: TRBJ2-1
V gene: TRBV7-8
clone size: NA
D gene: NA
CDR3 length: 14
CDR3 DNA: TGTGCCAGCAGCCTCCGGGACATACGGCGTGAGCAGTTCTTC
CDR3 protein: CASSLRDIRREQFF